These 5 T cell receptor beta chains share one sample of origin, sequenced in a study of blood T cell repertoires in COVID-19. Some clones are missing from TCRdb's copy, which holds only in-frame ones; the method was immunoSEQ multiplex PCR. The sample carries around 100,000 clones, roughly 86% recorded once. Sequenced: peripheral blood. These receptors were taken from a man between 35 and 55 years old with active or convalescent COVID-19.

V usage is TRBV6-1 and J usage is TRBJ2-1; TRBD2 aligns across 9 bases. In germline, CDR1 is MNHNS, CDR2 SASEGT. With V trimmed by 0 bases and J by 7 bases, 7 bases remained unmatched. CDR3 length: 16 residues. CDR3 coding DNA: TGTGCCAGCAGTGAAGCGCTTGCGGGGGGGCCGAATGAGCAGTTCTTC. Its protein product is CASSEALAGGPNEQFF.

The chain links TRBV6-4 to TRBJ1-5, with D tentatively TRBD1 (5 bases). The CDR3 is made up of 13 amino acids. CDR1 is MRHNA, CDR2 SNTAGT, per germline. Trimming left V 0 bases short and J 7 bases short, with 7 bases between. The CDR3 reads CASSDSGGQPQHF. The CDR3 DNA sequence: TGTGCCAGCAGTGACTCCGGGGGGCAGCCCCAGCATTTT.

The chain has TRBV25-1 and TRBJ1-3, with D maybe TRBD1 (5 bases). Deletions cut 6 bases from V and 2 bases from J, with 14 bases between. The CDR3 sequence is 15 residues long. CDR1 MGHDK and CDR2 SYGVNS come from the germline V gene. CDR3 coding DNA: TGTGCCAGCAGCCCCTACAGGACGACTGGAAACACCATATATTTT. It encodes CASSPYRTTGNTIYF.

This chain connects TRBV19 to TRBJ1-2; D remains unclear. V lost 5 bases and J 2 bases, leaving 12 bases between the germline ends. The CDR3 extends over 14 amino acids. From germline, CDR1 is LNHDA and CDR2 SQIVND (reference sequence). For the CDR3, the DNA is TGTGCCAGTAGTGCCCATCAGGAAAACTATGGCTACACCTTC. It codes for CASSAHQENYGYTF. Looking up the rest from reference TRBV19 and TRBJ1-2 gives the full variable domain: DGGITQSPKYLFRKEGQNVTLSCEQNLNHDAMYWYRQDPGQGLRLIYYSQIVNDFQKGDIAEGYSVSREKKESFPLTVTSAQKNPTAFYLCASSAHQENYGYTFGSGTRLTVV.

The rearrangement links TRBV7-2 to TRBJ2-1; 7 bases fit TRBD2. Germline CDR1 and CDR2: SGHTA and FQGNSA. The CDR3 consists of 17 residues. Trimming removed 2 bases from V and 4 bases from J; junction bases left unmatched: 11. CDR3 amino acids: CASSLRPVGGNYNEQFF. The DNA for the CDR3 is TGTGCCAGCAGCTTACGGCCGGTCGGGGGGAATTACAATGAGCAGTTCTTC. Full variable domain (remainder filled in from reference TRBV7-2 and TRBJ2-1): GAGVSQSPSNKVTEKGKDVELRCDPISGHTALYWYRQSLGQGLEFLIYFQGNSAPDKSGLPSDRFSAERTGGSVSTLTIQRTQQEDSAVYLCASSLRPVGGNYNEQFFGPGTRLTVL.